This T cell receptor (beta chain) comes out of a study of T-cell reconstitution after alpha-beta-depleted transplantation in children (dated by TCRdb to 2016 to 2018). At the level of the whole study: Using TCR repertoire profiling, the study followed T-cell immune reconstitution in a quantitative way in children after TCRalphabeta/CD19-depleted allogeneic hematopoietic cell transplantation.

This clonotype came up many times. Its target antigen remains unknown. No much larger clone is present one base from it, and per-base qualities are unavailable. Trimming accounts for 8 bases at V and 6 bases at J, while the number of junction bases matched to no gene is 9. Looking up the germline V gene (reference sequence) yields CDR1 DFQATT and CDR2 SNEGSKA. The CDR3 covers 13 residues, taking in both the cysteine and the phenylalanine. The retained sequence is limited to the CDR3, 39 bases, with the frame set at the first base. The library was made by PCR. The sequencer was an Illumina HiSeq 2500. TCR libraries were prepared with molecular barcoding, using unique molecular identifiers to normalize TCRbeta repertoire quantification. TCRdb trimmed the raw reads at Q25, called clones with MiXCR and kept productive beta chains. Each entry merges the rows of one CDR3 protein and shows their most common DNA and genes. Counted in this sample were 170,000 or so distinct CDR3 sequences; over 5.5% of them appeared once. Of the sample, about 3% falls within the top ten clones.

This specimen was PBMCs from the stem cell graft donor, taken from the stem cell graft. The receptor comes from a human donor who donated a stem cell graft to a child with Wiskott-Aldrich syndrome. The V and J genes are TRBV20-1 and TRBJ2-7, with TRBD2 matching 11 junction bases. The sequenced DNA is TGCAGTATTAGCGGGAGGGCCTTAATCGAGCAGTACTTC. This translates into CSISGRALIEQYF.